A single sample is the source of the 32 T cell receptor beta chains below, sequenced in a study of immune evolution from preneoplasia to lung adenocarcinoma. TCRdb's table, derived via immunoSEQ multiplex PCR, lists solely in-frame clones and lacks some. Altogether about 26,000 clones are present, approximately 74% being singletons, with the ten largest covering about 5.8%. Sample: FFPE invasive lung adenocarcinoma tissue. The receptors derive from a person aged 55 to 70 with invasive lung adenocarcinoma. Some clones in this sample may be carry-over from other donors' samples.

This clone was observed once. The gene calls are TRBV19 and TRBJ2-2, with D hard to call. Germline V gene sequence: CDR1 LNHDA, CDR2 SQIVND (reference sequence). Trimming removed 7 bases at V and 6 bases at J, with 9 bases between. CDR3 length: 12 residues. DNA of the CDR3: TGTGCCAGTAACTCCGGGTCCGGGGAGCTGTTTTTT. Translation: CASNSGSGELFF.

This clone was seen just once. The chain links TRBV29-1 to TRBJ2-7, with D possibly matching TRBD2 (6 bases). CDR3 size: 14 residues. Germline CDR1 is SQVTM and CDR2 is ANQGSEA. V was clipped by 7 bases and J by 6 bases, with 22 bases between them. CDR3 sequence: CSDCLGGAPCEQYF. CDR3 in DNA: TGCAGCGACTGCCTCGGCGGGGCCCCTTGCGAGCAGTACTTC.

This chain uses TRBV28 with TRBJ2-1; no reliable D call. Trimming took off 2 bases at V and 8 bases at J, with 7 bases between the two ends. Germline assignment: CDR1 MDHEN and CDR2 SYDVKM. The CDR3 sequence is 12 residues long. The CDR3 DNA follows: TGTGCCAGCAGTTTACGCAAAGATGAGCAGTTCTTC. Its translation: CASSLRKDEQFF.

V gene TRBV7-8 combines with J gene TRBJ2-5; D is ambiguous. CDR1 is SGHVS, CDR2 FQNEAQ, per germline. There are 15 residues in the CDR3. V was clipped by 5 bases and J by 2 bases, with 15 bases between them. CDR3 sequence reads: CASSPNDHLQETQYF. CDR3 in DNA: TGTGCCAGCAGCCCCAACGACCACTTACAAGAGACCCAGTACTTC.

This sequence joins TRBV29-1 and TRBJ2-5; 10 bases are a match to TRBD2. V was pared by 4 bases and J by 6 bases, with 14 bases of the junction left unmatched. The germline CDR1 and CDR2 sequences are SQVTM and ANQGSEA. There are 16 residues in the CDR3. CDR3 residues: CSVVFRLAGVRKTQYF. In nucleotides, the CDR3 is TGCAGCGTTGTTTTCCGGCTAGCGGGAGTGAGGAAGACCCAGTACTTC.

The chain links TRBV27 to TRBJ1-5; 8 bases line up with TRBD1. V was pared by 3 bases and J by 1 base, with 8 bases of the junction left unmatched. This CDR3 region has 17 residues. Germline V gives CDR1 MNHEY, CDR2 SMNVEV (reference sequence). The CDR3 DNA is TGTGCCAGCAGTTTGTCAGGGGGCTGGGGAAGCAATCAGCCCCAGCATTTT. It encodes CASSLSGGWGSNQPQHF.

The gene calls are TRBV7-2 and TRBJ2-5; perhaps TRBD2 as D (5 bases). The germline CDR1 and CDR2 sequences are SGHTA and FQGNSA. This CDR3 spans 11 amino acids. The ends were cut back, 8 bases at V and 2 bases at J, with 6 bases in the middle. CDR3 nucleotide sequence: TGTGCCAGCCGGGATCAAGAGACCCAGTACTTC. It specifies CASRDQETQYF. The full variable domain, rest sourced from reference TRBV7-2 and TRBJ2-5, is GAGVSQSPSNKVTEKGKDVELRCDPISGHTALYWYRQSLGQGLEFLIYFQGNSAPDKSGLPSDRFSAERTGGSVSTLTIQRTQQEDSAVYLCASRDQETQYFGPGTRLLVL.

The CDR3 sequence is CASSTEYRGASGYTF. The CDR3 region has the DNA TGTGCCAGCAGTACGGAATACAGGGGGGCTAGTGGCTACACCTTC. This chain joins TRBV6-6 and TRBJ1-2; 8 nucleotides line up with TRBD1. Germline values: CDR1 MNHNY, CDR2 SVGAGI (reference sequence). The J segment lost 7 bases and the V segment lost 5 bases, leaving 12 bases of the junction unmatched. The CDR3 consists of 15 residues.

The rearrangement links TRBV7-9 to TRBJ2-3, with D tentatively TRBD2 (5 bases). The CDR3 has 17 residues. Trimming removed 5 bases from V and 8 bases from J, with 26 bases in between. Germline V gene data show CDR1 as SEHNR and CDR2 as FQNEAQ (reference sequence). CDR3 DNA: TGTGCCAGCAGCCAAAAGTGGTGGTCTTCCGAAGAGGGTACGCAGTATTTT. It codes for CASSQKWWSSEEGTQYF.

J is TRBJ1-1 and V is TRBV11-2; TRBD1 is a possible D gene (5 bases). Deletions cut 0 bases from V and 6 bases from J, with 14 bases between. The germline V gene has CDR1 SGHAT and CDR2 FQNNGV. This CDR3 comprises 15 residues. The CDR3 spells CASSLDLRGLSEAFF. The CDR3, as DNA: TGTGCCAGCAGCTTAGATCTAAGGGGACTCTCTGAAGCTTTCTTT.

The chain employs TRBV7-2 and TRBJ2-1; D is unresolved. V lost 3 bases to trimming and J lost 12 bases, with 15 bases between them. This CDR3 spans 13 amino acids. Germline loops: CDR1 SGHTA, CDR2 FQGNSA. Here the CDR3 reads CASSFDGWLGQFF. As DNA, the CDR3 is TGTGCCAGCAGCTTCGATGGGTGGTTGGGGCAGTTCTTC.

The chain uses TRBV7-2 and TRBJ2-3, with D perhaps matching TRBD1 (5 bases). CDR3 length: 13 amino acids. Germline V lookup: CDR1 SGHTA, CDR2 FQGNSA. V shed 5 bases and J shed 4 bases, with 10 bases lying between them. CDR3 sequence reads: CASSVGPPDTQYF. The CDR3 DNA sequence: TGTGCCAGCAGCGTGGGGCCCCCAGATACGCAGTATTTT.

This clone was counted a few times. This chain connects TRBV11-3 to TRBJ2-5; D is unclear. V lost 3 bases and J lost 3, with 17 bases in between. This CDR3 has 16 amino acids. Germline-derived CDR1 and CDR2 are SGHNT and YENEEA. Written as DNA, the CDR3 is TGTGCCAGCAGCTTGGGCGCGACAAAACTCAAAGAGACCCAGTACTTC. The encoded protein is CASSLGATKLKETQYF. Filled out from reference TRBV11-3 and TRBJ2-5, the complete variable domain reads EAGVVQSPRYKIIEKKQPVAFWCNPISGHNTLYWYLQNLGQGPELLIRYENEEAVDDSQLPKDRFSAERLKGVDSTLKIQPAELGDSAVYLCASSLGATKLKETQYFGPGTRLLVL.

The gene calls are TRBV10-2 and TRBJ1-3; D ambiguous. V was trimmed by 4 bases and J by 4 bases, leaving 11 bases between them. This CDR3 has 14 amino acids. In germline, CDR1 is WSHSY, CDR2 SAAADI. CDR3 nucleotides: TGCGCCAGCAGTGGAAGGCTGGAGGGAAACACCATATATTTT. Its protein is CASSGRLEGNTIYF.

The chain combines TRBV5-1 with TRBJ2-1, with 9 nucleotides matching TRBD1. The CDR3 runs to 14 residues. Losses at the gene ends were 3 bases for V and 8 bases for J; bases not matched to a gene: 6. Germline CDR1 reads SGHRS; CDR2 reads YFSETQ. The CDR3 DNA sequence: TGCGCCAGCAGCTCGGGACAGGGTTTGGATGAGCAGTTCTTC. It translates to CASSSGQGLDEQFF.

The V call is TRBV6-5, the J call TRBJ2-2; the match to TRBD2 covers 7 bases. The CDR3 spans 14 residues. V shed 9 bases and J 5 bases; nucleotides not matched to a gene: 9. CDR1 is MNHEY, CDR2 SVGAGI, per germline. In nucleotides, the CDR3 is TGTGCCAGTCGTCGGCGGGAGAGGACCGGGGAGCTGTTTTTT. The encoded protein is CASRRRERTGELFF.

The CDR3 loop is CASSIVGGTADTQYF. The CDR3 nucleotides read TGTGCCAGTAGTATAGTAGGGGGTACGGCAGATACGCAGTATTTT. The chain carries TRBV19 and TRBJ2-3, with a possible D match to TRBD1 (6 bases). With 1 base removed from V and 4 bases from J, the gap between germline ends came to 12 bases. CDR1 LNHDA and CDR2 SQIVND come from the germline V gene (reference sequence). CDR3 length equals 15 residues.

In its sample, this clone was seen once. The V call is TRBV30, the J call TRBJ2-1; 12 nucleotides align to TRBD2. Germline assignment: CDR1 GTSNPN and CDR2 SVGIG (reference sequence). This CDR3 is built from 14 residues. J gave up 9 bases and V 4 bases, and 7 bases lay outside the gene matches. The CDR3 loop reads CAWIGLAGYSEQFF. CDR3 nucleotide sequence: TGTGCCTGGATTGGACTAGCGGGATATAGTGAGCAGTTCTTC.

The chain employs TRBV7-8 and TRBJ2-3; 12 nucleotides match TRBD1. Germline V gives CDR1 SGHVS, CDR2 FQNEAQ. The V and J ends lost 1 base and 0 bases, in that order; junction bases with no gene match: 8. This CDR3 is 19 amino acids long. This CDR3 is CASSLVLSGTGGSTDTQYF. The CDR3, as DNA: TGTGCCAGCAGCTTAGTTTTATCCGGGACAGGGGGCAGCACAGATACGCAGTATTTT.

CDR3 bases: TGCGCCAGCAGCCAAGAGGATAGGACATATGGCTACACCTTC. Encoded protein: CASSQEDRTYGYTF. This chain uses TRBV4-1 with TRBJ1-2; TRBD1 might be the D (5 bases). The CDR3 sequence is 14 residues long. Germline V gene data show CDR1 as MGHRA and CDR2 as YSYEKL. Deletions cut 0 bases from V and 5 bases from J, with 10 bases between.

The chain combines TRBV9 with TRBJ2-3; 13 bases match TRBD2. The CDR3 sequence is 17 residues long. CDR1 SGDLS and CDR2 YYNGEE come from the germline V gene. Trimming removed 0 bases from V and 6 bases from J; junction bases left unmatched: 7. The CDR3 region is CASSVARTSGSRDTQYF. CDR3 coding DNA: TGTGCCAGCAGCGTAGCTCGGACTAGCGGGAGTCGGGATACGCAGTATTTT. Looking up the rest from reference TRBV9 and TRBJ2-3 gives the full variable domain: DSGVTQTPKHLITATGQRVTLRCSPRSGDLSVYWYQQSLDQGLQFLIQYYNGEERAKGNILERFSAQQFPDLHSELNLSSLELGDSALYFCASSVARTSGSRDTQYFGPGTRLTVL.

V gene TRBV4-2 combines with J gene TRBJ2-1; D not certain. The germline gives CDR1 LGHNA, CDR2 YNFKEQ. V was pared by 2 bases and J by 0 bases, with 8 bases between. The CDR3 consists of 15 residues. The CDR3 region is CASSQRSDSYNEQFF. The CDR3 DNA is TGTGCCAGCAGCCAAAGAAGCGACTCCTACAATGAGCAGTTCTTC.

The chain employs TRBV18 and TRBJ2-1; D not resolved. Trimming took off 6 bases at V and 3 bases at J, with 6 bases between the two ends. Germline lookup yields CDR1 KGHSH and CDR2 LQKENI. CDR3 length equals 12 residues. The DNA of the CDR3 is TGTGCCAGCTCCCCTTTCTACAATGAGCAGTTCTTC. Protein sequence: CASSPFYNEQFF.

The rearrangement links TRBV6-1 to TRBJ2-7; no clear D. The CDR3 sequence is 13 residues long. Germline V gives CDR1 MNHNS, CDR2 SASEGT. The ends were cut back, 0 bases at V and 3 bases at J, with 6 bases in the middle. The CDR3 region has the DNA TGTGCCAGCAGTGAAGCGAACAGCTACGAGCAGTACTTC. Its protein is CASSEANSYEQYF.

Turning to this clone: This sample also contains other DNA sequences that code for the same CDR3. This chain joins TRBV6-1 and TRBJ2-7; a possible D gene is TRBD2 (5 bases). Germline assignment: CDR1 MNHNS and CDR2 SASEGT. The V gene lost 1 base and the J gene lost 4 bases, with 11 bases spanning the gap. The CDR3 spans 14 residues. CDR3 bases: TGTGCCAGCAGTGAAGAACTAGTAGGGTACGAGCAGTACTTC. This translates into CASSEELVGYEQYF.

This clone was recorded a few times. The J gene is TRBJ1-3, the V gene TRBV2; D call uncertain. CDR3 length: 17 amino acids. The V gene lost 4 bases and the J gene lost 0 bases, with 16 bases spanning the gap. Germline loops: CDR1 SNHLY, CDR2 FYNNEI. CDR3 loop: CASSGLFAGSSGNTIYF. CDR3 DNA sequence: TGTGCCAGCAGTGGCTTATTCGCCGGGTCCTCTGGAAACACCATATATTTT.

V gene TRBV7-9 combines with J gene TRBJ1-1; weak D call: TRBD1 (6 bases). The CDR3 is made up of 16 amino acids. Germline assignment: CDR1 SEHNR and CDR2 FQNEAQ (reference sequence). Trimming pared 0 bases from V and 4 bases from J, leaving 15 bases between. CDR3 residues: CASSLALAGASTEAFF. The CDR3 region has the DNA TGTGCCAGCAGCTTAGCTCTAGCAGGGGCGTCCACTGAAGCTTTCTTT.

V and J are TRBV2 and TRBJ1-5; D perhaps matches TRBD1 (6 bases). The V gene lost 7 bases and the J gene lost 0 bases, with 25 bases spanning the gap. This CDR3 region has 19 residues. The V gene's germline CDR1 is SNHLY and CDR2 FYNNEI. This chain's CDR3 is CASKRVGHPGMYSNQPQHF. CDR3 sequence (DNA): TGTGCCAGCAAACGAGTGGGACACCCCGGGATGTATAGCAATCAGCCCCAGCATTTT.

This rearrangement joins TRBV30 to TRBJ1-1, with D possibly TRBD1 on 5 matching bases. V was cut by 5 bases and J by 2 bases, with 15 bases left in between. Germline V CDR1 and CDR2: GTSNPN, SVGIG (reference sequence). The CDR3 has 14 amino acids. The CDR3 DNA is TGTGCCTGGGTTCCATCAGGGACTAACACTGAAGCTTTCTTT. Amino acid sequence: CAWVPSGTNTEAFF.

CDR3 DNA: TGTGCAAGTCGCTTAGATGCTAGCGGGGGCGGGGCCAAAAACATTCAGTACTTC. It is translated as CASRLDASGGGAKNIQYF. This chain joins TRBV12-2 and TRBJ2-4; the table names TRBD2, a call not compared with the DNA. TRBV12-2 counts as a pseudogene. This CDR3 is built from 18 residues.

This chain links TRBV2 with TRBJ2-2, with unresolved D. The V end lost 6 bases, the J end lost 4 bases, and 9 bases lay between the germline ends. CDR3 size: 13 residues. Germline V lookup: CDR1 SNHLY, CDR2 FYNNEI. The CDR3 region is CASRTAVTGELFF. The CDR3 DNA is TGTGCCAGCAGGACGGCTGTCACCGGGGAGCTGTTTTTT.

By sample share, this clone is medium-sized. This chain connects TRBV4-1 to TRBJ2-3, with D perhaps given as TRBD1 or TRBD2 (5 bases each). V was cut by 4 bases and J by 6 bases, with 14 bases left in between. The CDR3 has 14 amino acids. Germline V gene sequence: CDR1 MGHRA, CDR2 YSYEKL. CDR3 bases: TGCGCCAGCAGCCCTTCTGCAGGGACGGATACGCAGTATTTT. It yields the protein CASSPSAGTDTQYF.